One and the same sample provided the 5 T cell receptor beta chains below, sequenced in a study of blood T cell repertoires in COVID-19. Assay used: immunoSEQ multiplex PCR; TCRdb lists only in-frame clones, some missing. This sample has around 340,000 clones, with approximately 91% found just once. The specimen was PBMCs or T cells enriched from blood (not recorded which). The receptors stem from a woman aged 25 to 45 who had been exposed to COVID-19.

This chain connects TRBV15 to TRBJ2-7; the D is unclear. This CDR3 region has 13 residues. V lost 0 bases, J lost 3 bases, and 6 bases lay in between. CDR1 is LNHNV and CDR2 is YYDKDF in the germline V gene (reference sequence). The CDR3 sequence is CATSRDASYEQYF. The CDR3, as DNA: TGTGCCACCAGCAGAGACGCCAGCTACGAGCAGTACTTC.

The rearrangement uses TRBV28 and TRBJ1-1; D is ambiguous. This CDR3 is 13 amino acids long. Deletions cut 8 bases from V and 5 bases from J, with 15 bases between. CDR1 and CDR2 (germline): MDHEN, SYDVKM. CDR3 sequence (DNA): TGTGCCAGCTTCCGGGGAGGCGGGACTGAAGCTTTCTTT. Translating it yields CASFRGGGTEAFF. Together with reference TRBV28 and TRBJ1-1, the CDR3 gives the full variable domain: DVKVTQSSRYLVKRTGEKVFLECVQDMDHENMFWYRQDPGLGLRLIYFSYDVKMKEKGDIPEGYSVSREKKERFSLILESASTNQTSMYLCASFRGGGTEAFFGQGTRLTVV.

The rearrangement uses TRBV15 and TRBJ2-7, with 14 bases lining up with TRBD2. Per germline, CDR1 LNHNV and CDR2 YYDKDF (reference sequence). Trimming took 4 bases from V and 3 from J; bases not matched to a gene: 8. The CDR3 consists of 17 residues. Here the CDR3 DNA reads TGTGCCACCAGCACCTGGACTAGCGGGAGGCTCCTCTACGAGCAGTACTTC. Its translation: CATSTWTSGRLLYEQYF.

This clone was counted a few times. V usage is TRBV4-1 and J usage is TRBJ2-2, with TRBD2 identical over 8 bases. V gave up 1 base and J gave up 6 bases; unmatched junction bases: 4. Per germline, CDR1 MGHRA and CDR2 YSYEKL. The length of the CDR3 is 15 residues. CDR3 in amino acids: CASSQANSGAGELFF. CDR3 nucleotide sequence: TGCGCCAGCAGCCAAGCGAATAGCGGGGCCGGGGAGCTGTTTTTT.

The chain uses TRBV5-1 and TRBJ2-1; D perhaps matches TRBD2 (7 bases). The CDR3 contains 16 residues. The germline V gene has CDR1 SGHRS and CDR2 YFSETQ. Trimming took 4 bases from V and 3 from J, leaving 17 bases between them. Written as DNA, the CDR3 is TGCGCCAGCAGCCCGCGGGAAGGGGGGGTCTACAATGAGCAGTTCTTC. Its protein product is CASSPREGGVYNEQFF.